The rows below give T cell receptor beta chains drawn from one sample of a study of blood T cell repertoires in COVID-19. Assay: immunoSEQ multiplex PCR; the TCRdb copy retains only in-frame clones and omits some. Of 98,000 or so clones in the sample, around 86% were seen once. The sample consisted of peripheral blood. The origin of the receptors is a man aged 45-65 years with acute or convalescent COVID-19. Both conserved end residues are part of each CDR3. The D gene is left open where the match is weak. Clone size is given for some rows only: seen once, a few or many times, or a class if the clone is expanded.

abundance	v_gene	d_gene	j_gene	CDR3aa	CDR3nt
-	TRBV5-1	TRBD1	TRBJ2-1	CASSYGTGGSNEQFF	TGCGCCAGCAGCTACGGGACAGGGGGAAGCAATGAGCAGTTCTTC
-	TRBV5-1	TRBD2	TRBJ2-3	CASRLSGGTVTDTQYF	TGCGCCAGCAGACTCTCGGGAGGGACGGTCACAGATACGCAGTATTTT
-	TRBV5-5	-	TRBJ1-5	CASSWESNQPQHF	TGTGCCAGCAGTTGGGAGTCCAATCAGCCCCAGCATTTT
-	TRBV6-5	TRBD1	TRBJ1-1	CASSRGQGVEAFF	TGTGCCAGCAGCCGTGGACAGGGGGTAGAAGCTTTCTTT
-	TRBV12-5	TRBD2	TRBJ2-5	CASGPWSGRAQETQYF	TGTGCTAGTGGTCCCTGGAGCGGGAGGGCCCAAGAGACCCAGTACTTC
-	TRBV28	TRBD1	TRBJ2-5	CASSLSGTVEETQYF	TGTGCCAGCAGTTTATCGGGGACAGTAGAAGAGACCCAGTACTTC
-	TRBV7-9	TRBD1	TRBJ1-1	CASSSGQAGMNTEAFF	TGTGCCAGCAGCTCCGGACAGGCGGGCATGAACACTGAAGCTTTCTTT
-	TRBV5-1	TRBD1	TRBJ1-4	CASSYNRGEKLFF	TGCGCCAGCAGCTATAACAGGGGTGAAAAACTGTTTTTT
once	TRBV5-1	-	TRBJ2-7	CASSWGGGGSYEQYF	TGCGCCAGCAGCTGGGGTGGAGGCGGATCCTACGAGCAGTACTTC
once	TRBV4-2	TRBD2	TRBJ2-1	CASSQVAGLAGTEQFF	TGTGCCAGCAGCCAAGTGGCCGGGCTAGCGGGTACTGAGCAGTTCTTC
-	TRBV5-1	-	TRBJ2-3	CASSLATTSSDTQYF	TGCGCCAGCAGCTTGGCCACGACTAGTTCAGATACGCAGTATTTT
-	TRBV7-8	TRBD1	TRBJ2-7	CASSRPGTGSYEQYF	TGTGCCAGCAGCAGACCCGGGACAGGGTCATACGAGCAGTACTTC
-	TRBV5-1	-	TRBJ2-2	CASSLGRENTGELFF	TGCGCCAGCAGCTTGGGGCGGGAGAACACCGGGGAGCTGTTTTTT
-	TRBV7-9	-	TRBJ2-1	CASSEQEYNEQFF	TGTGCCAGCAGCGAACAGGAATACAATGAGCAGTTCTTC
-	TRBV6-1	-	TRBJ2-7	CASSEGRLALYEQYF	TGTGCCAGCAGTGAAGGTAGGCTAGCGCTCTACGAGCAGTACTTC
few	TRBV24-1	-	TRBJ2-2	CATSDSYTGELFF	TGTGCCACCAGTGACTCCTACACCGGGGAGCTGTTTTTT